The 5 T cell receptor beta chains below were found in one sample sequenced in a study of identical twins. TCRdb re-called the 5' RACE reads through MiXCR, storing one row per CDR3 protein. Seen here are some 500,000 distinct CDR3 sequences, around 9.6% observed once, and the top ten hold 2.5% to 3%. Separately, the same data were catalogued under a study of yellow fever vaccine responses in identical twins.

Sequencing was carried out using PBMCs. These receptors were collected from a woman between 18 and 30 years old in good health.

The chain couples TRBV4-3 to TRBJ2-5; D may be TRBD1 (6 bases). This CDR3 has 15 residues. Germline assignment: CDR1 LGHNA and CDR2 YSLEER. V lost 3 bases to trimming and J lost 2 bases, with 13 bases between them. CDR3 in amino acids: CASSQDDRRQETQYF. The CDR3 nucleotides are TGCGCCAGCAGCCAGGACGACAGGAGACAAGAGACCCAGTACTTC.

The V call is TRBV12-3 or TRBV12-4, the J call TRBJ2-7; D might be TRBD2 (6 bases). Trimming left V 6 bases short and J 4 bases short, with 19 bases between. The CDR3 has 15 amino acids. CDR3 DNA sequence: TGTGCCAGCAGGGCTAGCGACAAGCCCCGGTACGAGCAGTACTTC. Translation gives CASRASDKPRYEQYF.

The CDR3 here is CASSQVQAADTQYF. The CDR3 DNA reads TGTGCCAGCAGCCAAGTGCAGGCAGCAGATACGCAGTATTTT. The chain is built from TRBV3-1 and TRBJ2-3; D not resolved. This CDR3 has 14 amino acids. Germline CDR1 and CDR2: LGHDT and YNNKEL (reference sequence). Deletions cut 1 base from V and 4 bases from J, with 9 bases between.

Notes on this clonotype: A read error may produce the germline difference seen at one junction end. The rearrangement joins TRBV6-5 to TRBJ2-3; a possible D gene is TRBD2 (6 bases). The CDR3 runs 15 residues. Germline V gives CDR1 MNHEY, CDR2 SVGAGI. In nucleotides, the CDR3 is TGTGCCAGCAGTTACTCAGTCGGGAGCACAGATATGCAGTATTTT. Its translation is CASSYSVGSTDMQYF.

This clonotype was counted only a few times. DNA for the CDR3: TGTGCCAGCAGCTTGTCTCCGGGGGTTGGGACAGATACGCAGTATTTT. Protein sequence: CASSLSPGVGTDTQYF. The rearrangement uses TRBV11-2 and TRBJ2-3; the D gene is possibly TRBD2 (6 bases). The CDR3 is made up of 16 amino acids. The germline V gene encodes CDR1 SGHAT and CDR2 FQNNGV. Deletions cut 3 bases from V and 3 bases from J, with 16 bases between.